This record looks at one T cell receptor beta chain sequence and its context. Its antigen is unidentified. The observed sequence ends 3 residues before the CDR3 terminus, with the missing tail filled in from the germline J gene. The data belong to a study of T cells in women clearing cervical HPV infection. Study as a whole: Controls gave blood once infection was undetectable; cases at lesion identification.

Germline loops: CDR1 SNHLY, CDR2 FYNNEI. The CDR3 contains 14 residues. The V and J ends lost 5 bases and 6 bases, in that order; junction bases with no gene match: 3. Findings and caveats of the study: Repertoire richness, not evenness, was significantly elevated in CIN3+ cases versus controls. Each sample's T-cell count was unknown, possibly confounding richness.

TCR beta CDR3 amplified by multiplex PCR from approximately 1,300 ng genomic DNA. TCRdb's copy holds only in-frame clones and misses some; the assay was immunoSEQ multiplex PCR. The sample data list tens of thousands of clones. Sample: blood buffy coat. V gene TRBV2 combines with J gene TRBJ2-4; 11 positions match TRBD2. The TCR comes from a woman aged 18 to 75 with a cervical HPV16 infection that either progressed to CIN3+ or cleared (not recorded which). The sequenced CDR3 bases are TGTGCCAGCAGTACCGGACTAGCGGGAAACATT. Amino acids: CASSTGLAGNI. The CDR3 as a whole reads CASSTGLAGNIQYF. Together with reference TRBV2 and TRBJ2-4, the CDR3 gives the full variable domain: EPEVTQTPSHQVTQMGQEVILRCVPISNHLYFYWYRQILGQKVEFLVSFYNNEISEKSEIFDDQFSVERPDGSNFTLKIRSTKLEDSAMYFCASSTGLAGNIQYFGAGTRLSVL.